This TCR beta chain was sequenced during a study of tumor-infiltrating lymphocytes in localized non-small cell lung cancer. Study context: Each patient gave resected tumor and non-adjacent uninvolved lung tissue.

CDR1 DFQATT and CDR2 SNEGSKA come from the germline V gene (reference sequence). The length of the CDR3 is 11 residues. TCRdb's copy holds only in-frame clones and misses some; the assay was immunoSEQ multiplex PCR. The data show under 15,000 clones, with around 76% seen just once and approximately 4.8% held by the top ten. The sequenced material came from lung tumor tissue. This sequence was found in a human donor with non-small cell lung cancer. The rearrangement uses TRBV20-1 and TRBJ2-5; 8 nucleotides align to TRBD2. CDR3 in DNA: TGCAGGGCCCTAGCGGGAGAGACCCAGTACTTC. It translates to CRALAGETQYF.